The T cell receptor (beta chain) described here comes from a study of Graves' ophthalmopathy and Graves' hyperthyroidism. As the template, RNA transcripts were used to amplify TCR beta CDR3 regions. HTBI-primed first-round RT-PCR preceded second-round multiplex PCR. TCRdb fed the multiplex PCR reads into MiXCR, producing one record per CDR3 protein. The table has under 800,000 distinct CDR3 sequences, 22% seen once; the top ten hold approximately 6.5%. This clonotype was seen at least ten times. Over 18 months of follow-up, stable hyperthyroidism required that no ophthalmopathy appear. V trimming: 5 bases; J trimming: 3 bases; junction bases outside the gene matches: 7. The CDR3 runs to 14 residues. Germline V lookup: CDR1 SGHTA, CDR2 FQGTGA.

The receptor was derived from a young woman with stable Graves' hyperthyroidism. Some clones in this sample may be carry-over from other donors' samples. The chain employs TRBV7-3 and TRBJ2-7; TRBD1 matches at 7 bases. The sample consisted of peripheral blood. CDR3 DNA: TGTGCCAGCAGCCCGACAGGGTCGGGCTACGAGCAGTACTTC. It specifies CASSPTGSGYEQYF.